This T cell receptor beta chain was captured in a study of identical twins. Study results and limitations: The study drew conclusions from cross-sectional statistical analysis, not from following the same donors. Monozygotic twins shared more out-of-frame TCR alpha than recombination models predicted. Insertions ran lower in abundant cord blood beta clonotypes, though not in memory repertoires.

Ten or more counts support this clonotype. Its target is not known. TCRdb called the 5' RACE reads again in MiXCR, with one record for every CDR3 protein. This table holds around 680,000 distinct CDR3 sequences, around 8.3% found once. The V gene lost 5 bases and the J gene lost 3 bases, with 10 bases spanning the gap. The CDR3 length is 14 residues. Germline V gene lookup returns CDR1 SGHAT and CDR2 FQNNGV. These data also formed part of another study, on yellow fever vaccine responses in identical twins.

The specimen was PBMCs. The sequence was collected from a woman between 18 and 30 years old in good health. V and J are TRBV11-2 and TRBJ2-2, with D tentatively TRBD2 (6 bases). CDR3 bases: TGTGCCAGCAGCCGGGGACTCCACACCGGGGAGCTGTTTTTT. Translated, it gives CASSRGLHTGELFF.